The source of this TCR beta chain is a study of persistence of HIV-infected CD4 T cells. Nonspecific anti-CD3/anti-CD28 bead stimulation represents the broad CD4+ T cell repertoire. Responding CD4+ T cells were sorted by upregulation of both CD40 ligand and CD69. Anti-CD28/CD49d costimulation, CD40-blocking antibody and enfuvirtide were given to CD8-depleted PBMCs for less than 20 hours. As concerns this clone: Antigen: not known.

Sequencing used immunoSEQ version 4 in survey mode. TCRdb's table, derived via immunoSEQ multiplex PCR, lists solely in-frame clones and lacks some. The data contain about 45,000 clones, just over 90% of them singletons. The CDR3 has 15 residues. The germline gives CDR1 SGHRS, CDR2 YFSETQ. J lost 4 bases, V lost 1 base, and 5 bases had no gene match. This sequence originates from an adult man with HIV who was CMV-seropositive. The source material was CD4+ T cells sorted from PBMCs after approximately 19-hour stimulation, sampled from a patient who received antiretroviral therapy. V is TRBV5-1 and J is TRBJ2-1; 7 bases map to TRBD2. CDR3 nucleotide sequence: TGCGCCAGCAGCTTGTGGCTAGCGGAGTACAATGAGCAGTTCTTC. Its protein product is CASSLWLAEYNEQFF.